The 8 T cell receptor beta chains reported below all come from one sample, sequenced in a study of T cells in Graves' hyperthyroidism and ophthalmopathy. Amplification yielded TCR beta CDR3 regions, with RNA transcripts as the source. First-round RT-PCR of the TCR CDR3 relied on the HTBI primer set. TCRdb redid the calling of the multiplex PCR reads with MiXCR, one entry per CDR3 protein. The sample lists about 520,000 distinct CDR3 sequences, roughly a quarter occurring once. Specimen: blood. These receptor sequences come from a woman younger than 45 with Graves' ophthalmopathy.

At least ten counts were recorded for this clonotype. The CDR3 reads CASSLRDTYYEQYF. Here the CDR3 DNA reads TGTGCCAGCAGCCTACGGGATACCTATTACGAGCAGTACTTC. The V and J genes are TRBV27 and TRBJ2-7; the D gene is possibly TRBD2 (5 bases). Germline CDR1 and CDR2: MNHEY and SMNVEV (reference sequence). This CDR3 is 14 amino acids long. Between the trimmed V and J ends, which lost 6 bases and 4 bases, there was a span of 16 bases.

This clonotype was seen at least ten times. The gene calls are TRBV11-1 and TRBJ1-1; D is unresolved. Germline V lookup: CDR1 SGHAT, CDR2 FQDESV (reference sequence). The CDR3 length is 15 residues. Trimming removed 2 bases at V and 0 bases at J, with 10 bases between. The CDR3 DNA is TGTGCCAGCAGCTTAACCAGCGACCTGAACACTGAAGCTTTCTTT. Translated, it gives CASSLTSDLNTEAFF. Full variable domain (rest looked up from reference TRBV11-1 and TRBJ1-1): EAEVAQSPRYKITEKSQAVAFWCDPISGHATLYWYRQILGQGPELLVQFQDESVVDDSQLPKDRFSAERLKGVDSTLKIQPAELGDSAMYLCASSLTSDLNTEAFFGQGTRLTVV.

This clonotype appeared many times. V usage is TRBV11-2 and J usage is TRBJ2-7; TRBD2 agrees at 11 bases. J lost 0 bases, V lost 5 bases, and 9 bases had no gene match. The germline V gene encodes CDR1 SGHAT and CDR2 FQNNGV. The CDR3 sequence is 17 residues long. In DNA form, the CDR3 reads TGTGCCAGCAGCCGTACATCCGGGACTAGCGGCTCCTACGAGCAGTACTTC. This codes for CASSRTSGTSGSYEQYF.

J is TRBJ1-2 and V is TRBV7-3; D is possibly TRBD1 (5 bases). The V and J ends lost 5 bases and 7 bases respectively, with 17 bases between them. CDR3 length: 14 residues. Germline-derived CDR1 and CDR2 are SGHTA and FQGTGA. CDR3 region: CASSPTGAFSGYTF. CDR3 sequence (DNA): TGTGCCAGCAGCCCCACCGGGGCCTTTAGTGGCTACACCTTC.

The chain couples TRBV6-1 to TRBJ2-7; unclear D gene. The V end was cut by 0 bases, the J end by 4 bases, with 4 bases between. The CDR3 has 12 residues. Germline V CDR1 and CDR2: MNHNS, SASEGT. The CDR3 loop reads CASSEAVYEQYF. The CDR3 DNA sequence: TGTGCCAGCAGTGAAGCTGTATACGAGCAGTACTTC.

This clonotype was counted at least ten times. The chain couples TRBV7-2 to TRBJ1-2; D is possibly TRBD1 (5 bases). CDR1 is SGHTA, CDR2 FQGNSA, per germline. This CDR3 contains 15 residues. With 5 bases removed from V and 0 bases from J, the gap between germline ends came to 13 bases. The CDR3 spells CASSPRGGANYGYTF. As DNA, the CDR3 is TGTGCCAGCAGCCCCCGTGGGGGAGCTAACTATGGCTACACCTTC.

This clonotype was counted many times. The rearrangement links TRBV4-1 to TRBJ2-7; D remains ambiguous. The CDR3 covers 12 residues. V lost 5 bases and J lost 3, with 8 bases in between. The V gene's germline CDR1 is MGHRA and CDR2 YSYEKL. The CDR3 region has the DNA TGCGCCAGCAGCGACCGATACTACGAGCAGTACTTC. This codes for CASSDRYYEQYF.

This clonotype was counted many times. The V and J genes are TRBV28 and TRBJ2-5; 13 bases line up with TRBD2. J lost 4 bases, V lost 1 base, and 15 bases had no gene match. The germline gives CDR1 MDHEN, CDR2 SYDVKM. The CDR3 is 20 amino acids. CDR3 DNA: TGTGCCAGCAGTTTATCACTAGCGGGGGGGCCGGCCACTCATAGAGAGACCCAGTACTTC. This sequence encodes CASSLSLAGGPATHRETQYF.